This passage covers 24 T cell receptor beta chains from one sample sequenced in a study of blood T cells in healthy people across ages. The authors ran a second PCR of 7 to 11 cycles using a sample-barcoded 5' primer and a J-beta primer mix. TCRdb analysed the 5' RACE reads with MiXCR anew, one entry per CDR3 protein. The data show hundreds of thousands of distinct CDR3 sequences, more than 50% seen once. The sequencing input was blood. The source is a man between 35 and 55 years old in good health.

The CDR3 loop is CASTPDFHGYTF. The CDR3, as DNA: TGTGCCAGCACTCCGGACTTTCATGGCTACACCTTC. V gene TRBV12-3 or TRBV12-4 combines with J gene TRBJ1-2; D is undetermined. The CDR3 is made up of 12 amino acids. V was cut by 7 bases and J by 6 bases, with 12 bases left in between.

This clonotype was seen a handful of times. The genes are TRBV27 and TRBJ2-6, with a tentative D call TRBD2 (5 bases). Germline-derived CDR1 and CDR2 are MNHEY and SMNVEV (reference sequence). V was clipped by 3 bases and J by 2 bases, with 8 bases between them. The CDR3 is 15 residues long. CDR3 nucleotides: TGTGCCAGCAGTTTGTACGGGACTGGGGCCAACGTCCTGACTTTC. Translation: CASSLYGTGANVLTF. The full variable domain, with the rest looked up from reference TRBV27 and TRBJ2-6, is EAQVTQNPRYLITVTGKKLTVTCSQNMNHEYMSWYRQDPGLGLRQIYYSMNVEVTDKGDVPEGYKVSRKEKRNFPLILESPSPNQTSLYFCASSLYGTGANVLTFGAGSRLTVL.

The chain's CDR3 is CASSLADSFYGYTF. The CDR3 DNA is TGCGCCAGCAGCCTAGCGGACAGTTTCTATGGCTACACCTTC. This rearrangement joins TRBV5-1 to TRBJ1-2; TRBD1 is a possible D gene (6 bases). V was shortened by 4 bases and J by 4 bases, with 14 bases between the two germline ends. Germline CDR1 SGHRS, CDR2 YFSETQ. CDR3 length equals 14 residues.

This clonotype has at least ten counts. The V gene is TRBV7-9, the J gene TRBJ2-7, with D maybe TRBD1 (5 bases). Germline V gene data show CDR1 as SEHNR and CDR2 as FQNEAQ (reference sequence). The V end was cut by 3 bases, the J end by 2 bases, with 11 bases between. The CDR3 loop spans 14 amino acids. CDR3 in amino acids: CASSLGLGPYEQYF. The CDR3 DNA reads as TGTGCCAGCAGCTTGGGCCTGGGGCCCTACGAGCAGTACTTC.

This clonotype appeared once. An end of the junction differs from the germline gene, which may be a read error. The CDR3 region has the DNA TGTGCCAGCGGCTTATCCTTGTTAGCCAAAAACAGTCAGTACTTC. Translation gives CASGLSLLAKNSQYF. This sequence joins TRBV12-3 or TRBV12-4 and TRBJ2-4; D is unclear. This CDR3 has 15 residues.

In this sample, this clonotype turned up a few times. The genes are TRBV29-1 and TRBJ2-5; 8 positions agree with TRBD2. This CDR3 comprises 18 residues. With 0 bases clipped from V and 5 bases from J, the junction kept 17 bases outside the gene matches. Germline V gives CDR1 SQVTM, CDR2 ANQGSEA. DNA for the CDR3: TGCAGCGTTGAAGAGGCCATAATCATCGGGAGGGGCGGGGAGACCCAGTACTTC. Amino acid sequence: CSVEEAIIIGRGGETQYF.

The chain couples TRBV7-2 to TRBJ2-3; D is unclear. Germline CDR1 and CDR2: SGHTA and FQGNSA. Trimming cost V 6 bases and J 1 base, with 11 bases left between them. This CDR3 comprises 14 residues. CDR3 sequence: CASRMSAGTDTQYF. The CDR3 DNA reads TGTGCCAGCAGGATGAGCGCGGGCACAGATACGCAGTATTTT.

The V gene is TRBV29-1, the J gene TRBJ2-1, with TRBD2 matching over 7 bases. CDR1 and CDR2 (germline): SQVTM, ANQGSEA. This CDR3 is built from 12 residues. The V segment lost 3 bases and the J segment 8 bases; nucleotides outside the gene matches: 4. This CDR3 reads CSVDKGRDEQFF. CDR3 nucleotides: TGCAGCGTTGACAAGGGGAGGGATGAGCAGTTCTTC.

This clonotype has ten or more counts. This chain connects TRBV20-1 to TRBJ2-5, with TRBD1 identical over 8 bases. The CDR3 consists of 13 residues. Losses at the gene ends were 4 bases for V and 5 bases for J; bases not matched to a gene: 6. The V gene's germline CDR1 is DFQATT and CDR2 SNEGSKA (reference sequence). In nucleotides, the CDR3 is TGCAGTGCTAACAGGGGGATTATGGAGACCCAGTACTTC. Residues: CSANRGIMETQYF.

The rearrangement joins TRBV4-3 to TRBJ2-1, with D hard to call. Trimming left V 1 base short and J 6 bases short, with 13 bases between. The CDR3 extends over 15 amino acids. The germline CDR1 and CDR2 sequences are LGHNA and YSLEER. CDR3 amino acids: CASSQVVAAPNEQFF. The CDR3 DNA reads TGCGCCAGCAGCCAAGTAGTGGCTGCCCCCAATGAGCAGTTCTTC.

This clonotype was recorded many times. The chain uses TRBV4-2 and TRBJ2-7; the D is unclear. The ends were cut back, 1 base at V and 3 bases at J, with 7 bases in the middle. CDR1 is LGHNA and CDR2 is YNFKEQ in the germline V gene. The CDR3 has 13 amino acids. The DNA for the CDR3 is TGTGCCAGCAGCCAAGCTTTAGGCTACGAGCAGTACTTC. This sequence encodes CASSQALGYEQYF.

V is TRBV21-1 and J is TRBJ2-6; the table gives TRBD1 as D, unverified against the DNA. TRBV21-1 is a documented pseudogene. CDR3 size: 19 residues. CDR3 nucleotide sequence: TGTGCCAGCAGCACGTCGTTAGGACAGACCTTCTCTGGGGCCAACGTCCTGACTTTC. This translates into CASSTSLGQTFSGANVLTF.

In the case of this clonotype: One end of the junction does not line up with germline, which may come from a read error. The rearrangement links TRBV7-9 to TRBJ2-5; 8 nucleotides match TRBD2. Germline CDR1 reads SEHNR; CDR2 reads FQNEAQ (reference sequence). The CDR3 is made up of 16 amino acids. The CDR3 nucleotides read TGTGTCAGCAGCTTCACTAGCGGTCCTTACCAAGAGACCCAGTACTTC. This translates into CVSSFTSGPYQETQYF.

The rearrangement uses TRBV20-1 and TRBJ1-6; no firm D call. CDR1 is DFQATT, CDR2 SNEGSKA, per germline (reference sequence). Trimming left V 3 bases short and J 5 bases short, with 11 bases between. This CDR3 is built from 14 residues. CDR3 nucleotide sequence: TGCAGTGCTAGGGACGTACTGAATAATTCACCCCTCCACTTT. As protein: CSARDVLNNSPLHF.

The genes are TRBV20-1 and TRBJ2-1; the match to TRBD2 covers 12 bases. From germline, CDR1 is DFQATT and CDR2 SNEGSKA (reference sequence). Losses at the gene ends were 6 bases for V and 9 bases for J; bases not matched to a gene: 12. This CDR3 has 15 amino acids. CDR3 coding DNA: TGCAGTGCCGACCTAGCGGGAGGGCGCATCAGTGAGCAGTTCTTC. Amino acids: CSADLAGGRISEQFF.

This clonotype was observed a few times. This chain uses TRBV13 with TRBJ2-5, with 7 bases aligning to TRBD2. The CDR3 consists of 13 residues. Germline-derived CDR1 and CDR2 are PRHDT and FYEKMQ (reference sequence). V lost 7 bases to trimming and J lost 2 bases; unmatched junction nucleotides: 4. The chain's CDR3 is CASTGGSQETQYF. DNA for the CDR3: TGTGCCAGCACCGGGGGGAGTCAAGAGACCCAGTACTTC. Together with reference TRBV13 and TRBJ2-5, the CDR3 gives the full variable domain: AAGVIQSPRHLIKEKRETATLKCYPIPRHDTVYWYQQGPGQDPQFLISFYEKMQSDKGSIPDRFSAQQFSDYHSELNMSSLELGDSALYFCASTGGSQETQYFGPGTRLLVL.

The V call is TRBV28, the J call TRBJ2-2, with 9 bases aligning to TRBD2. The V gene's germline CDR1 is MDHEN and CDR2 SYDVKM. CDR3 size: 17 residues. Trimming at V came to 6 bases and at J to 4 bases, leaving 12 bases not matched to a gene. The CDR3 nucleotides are TGTGCCAGCAGCCTCGGGACTAGCACGTCGAGCACCGGGGAGCTGTTTTTT. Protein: CASSLGTSTSSTGELFF. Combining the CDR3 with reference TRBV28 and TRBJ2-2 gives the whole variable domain DVKVTQSSRYLVKRTGEKVFLECVQDMDHENMFWYRQDPGLGLRLIYFSYDVKMKEKGDIPEGYSVSREKKERFSLILESASTNQTSMYLCASSLGTSTSSTGELFFGEGSRLTVL.

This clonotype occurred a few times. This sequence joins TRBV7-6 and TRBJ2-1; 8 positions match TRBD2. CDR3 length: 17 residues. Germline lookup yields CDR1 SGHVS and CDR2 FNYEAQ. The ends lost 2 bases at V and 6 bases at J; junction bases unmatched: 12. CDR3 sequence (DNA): TGTGCCAGCAGCTTAAGCGCGGTTCTTCGGGGGGGCAATGAGCAGTTCTTC. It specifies CASSLSAVLRGGNEQFF.

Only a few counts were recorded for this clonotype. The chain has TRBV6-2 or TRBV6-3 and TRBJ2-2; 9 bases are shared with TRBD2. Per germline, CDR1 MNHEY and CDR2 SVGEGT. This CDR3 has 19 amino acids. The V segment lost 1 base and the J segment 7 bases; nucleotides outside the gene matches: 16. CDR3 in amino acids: CASSYYAGGIRSMDGELFF. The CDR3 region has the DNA TGTGCCAGCAGTTACTATGCGGGAGGGATTCGGTCGATGGACGGGGAGCTGTTTTTT.

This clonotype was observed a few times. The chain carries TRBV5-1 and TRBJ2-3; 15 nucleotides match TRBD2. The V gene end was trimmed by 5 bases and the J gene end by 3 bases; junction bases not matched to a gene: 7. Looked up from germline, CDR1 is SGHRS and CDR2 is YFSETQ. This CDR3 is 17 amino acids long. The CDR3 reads CASSRGLAGGGTDTQYF. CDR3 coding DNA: TGCGCCAGCAGTCGGGGACTAGCGGGGGGAGGAACAGATACGCAGTATTTT. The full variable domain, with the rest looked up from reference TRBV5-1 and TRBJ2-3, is KAGVTQTPRYLIKTRGQQVTLSCSPISGHRSVSWYQQTPGQGLQFLFEYFSETQRNKGNFPGRFSGRQFSNSRSEMNVSTLELGDSALYLCASSRGLAGGGTDTQYFGPGTRLTVL.

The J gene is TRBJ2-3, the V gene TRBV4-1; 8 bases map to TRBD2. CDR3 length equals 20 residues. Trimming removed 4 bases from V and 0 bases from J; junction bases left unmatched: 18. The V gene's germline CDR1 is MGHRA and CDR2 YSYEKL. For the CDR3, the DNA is TGCGCCAGCAGCCTTGAGCGGGGGAAGCATGGCTCGGCTAGCACAGATACGCAGTATTTT. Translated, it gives CASSLERGKHGSASTDTQYF.

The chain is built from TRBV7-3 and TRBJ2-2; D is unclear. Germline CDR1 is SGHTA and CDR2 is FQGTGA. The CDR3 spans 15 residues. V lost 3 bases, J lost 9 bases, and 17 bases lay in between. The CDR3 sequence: CASSLEQPGFRELFF. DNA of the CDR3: TGTGCCAGCAGCTTGGAACAGCCGGGTTTTAGGGAGCTGTTTTTT.

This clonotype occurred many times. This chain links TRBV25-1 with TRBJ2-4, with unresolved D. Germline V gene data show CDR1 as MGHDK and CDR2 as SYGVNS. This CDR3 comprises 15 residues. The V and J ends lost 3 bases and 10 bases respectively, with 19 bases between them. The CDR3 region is CASSDLRPGKRIQYF. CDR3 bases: TGTGCCAGCAGTGACCTTCGTCCAGGCAAGAGGATTCAGTACTTC. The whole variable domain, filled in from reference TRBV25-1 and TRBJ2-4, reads EADIYQTPRYLVIGTGKKITLECSQTMGHDKMYWYQQDPGMELHLIHYSYGVNSTEKGDLSSESTVSRIRTEHFPLTLESARPSHTSQYLCASSDLRPGKRIQYFGAGTRLSVL.

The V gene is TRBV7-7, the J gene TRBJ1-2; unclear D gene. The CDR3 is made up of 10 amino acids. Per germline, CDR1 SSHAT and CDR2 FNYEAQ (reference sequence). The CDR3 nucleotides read TGTGCTACTATTCACTATGGCTACACCTTC. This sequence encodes CATIHYGYTF.